This T cell receptor beta chain was captured in a study of blood T cells in healthy people across ages. On the study more broadly: The capture of about one barcoded beta molecule per two T cells was achieved by template switching.

Alongside a J-beta primer mix, a sample-barcoded 5' primer served in a second PCR lasting about 7 to 11 cycles. TCRdb passed the 5' RACE reads through MiXCR, listing each CDR3 protein once. The repertoire holds about 780,000 distinct CDR3 sequences, with 62% as singletons. CDR3 size: 14 residues. V lost 4 bases and J lost 4, with 13 bases in between. Germline lookup yields CDR1 KGHSH and CDR2 LQKENI. Each sample yielded at least 6 million isolated PBMCs. The TCR comes from a man aged 25 to 40 in good health. Sequencing was performed on blood. The V call is TRBV18, the J call TRBJ2-5, with D perhaps matching TRBD2 (5 bases). CDR3 in amino acids: CASSRPSEGETQYF. DNA of the CDR3: TGTGCCAGCTCACGGCCTTCCGAGGGAGAGACCCAGTACTTC.